Each of the 11 T cell receptor beta chains below was sequenced from the same sample in a study of CD8 T cells in Susac syndrome. After extraction with the RNeasy kit, roughly 0.45 to 1 ug of the RNA was reverse transcribed using random hexamers. TCRdb reprocessed the immunoSEQ multiplex PCR reads with MiXCR, giving one entry per CDR3 protein. The sample records about 180,000 distinct CDR3 sequences, 90% to 96% being singletons. The sample comprised CD4+ T cells from PBMCs. The receptors come from a human donor with multiple sclerosis.

This clonotype was seen only once. The V and J genes are TRBV30 and TRBJ1-5; 9 bases fit TRBD1. Trimming at V came to 1 base and at J to 7 bases, leaving 5 bases not matched to a gene. Germline V gene lookup returns CDR1 GTSNPN and CDR2 SVGIG (reference sequence). This CDR3 spans 14 amino acids. The CDR3 loop reads CAWSGGQGVQPQHF. CDR3 nucleotide sequence: TGTGCCTGGAGTGGGGGACAGGGTGTCCAGCCCCAGCATTTT.

V usage is TRBV2 and J usage is TRBJ2-7, with D possibly matching TRBD1 (5 bases). Germline CDR1 and CDR2: SNHLY and FYNNEI. V gave up 0 bases and J gave up 5 bases, with 17 bases separating them. CDR3 length: 16 amino acids. CDR3 protein: CASSEARFQGLNEQYF. As DNA, the CDR3 is TGTGCCAGCAGTGAAGCCCGCTTCCAGGGCCTCAACGAGCAGTACTTC. Combining the CDR3 with reference TRBV2 and TRBJ2-7 gives the whole variable domain EPEVTQTPSHQVTQMGQEVILRCVPISNHLYFYWYRQILGQKVEFLVSFYNNEISEKSEIFDDQFSVERPDGSNFTLKIRSTKLEDSAMYFCASSEARFQGLNEQYFGPGTRLTVT.

This chain connects TRBV12-3 or TRBV12-4 to TRBJ1-2; 9 nucleotides line up with TRBD1. J lost 6 bases, V lost 5 bases, and 4 bases had no gene match. The CDR3 has 13 residues. The CDR3 bases are TGTGCCAGCAGTCCCGGACAGGGGAATGGCTACACCTTC. This encodes CASSPGQGNGYTF.

The chain uses TRBV23-1 and TRBJ2-1; perhaps TRBD2 as D (7 bases). TRBV23-1 is filed as an ORF, its function uncertain. CDR3 length: 16 amino acids. The V end lost 6 bases, the J end lost 3 bases, and 18 bases lay between the germline ends. CDR3 nucleotides: TGCGCCAGCAGCCAAGATGGCGGGGGCCACTACAATGAGCAGTTCTTC. Its translation: CASSQDGGGHYNEQFF.

This chain connects TRBV7-2 to TRBJ2-7; D gene unclear. Germline V gives CDR1 SGHTA, CDR2 FQGNSA. Trimming removed 5 bases at V and 6 bases at J, with 17 bases between. The CDR3 spans 14 residues. The CDR3 here is CASSLDPGLSEQYF. DNA of the CDR3: TGTGCCAGCAGCCTCGACCCTGGGCTGTCCGAGCAGTACTTC.

This chain uses TRBV7-3 with TRBJ2-3; no definite D call. From germline, CDR1 is SGHTA and CDR2 FQGTGA. V dropped 1 base and J dropped 2 bases, with 10 bases sitting between them. The CDR3 contains 15 residues. CDR3 in DNA: TGTGCCAGCAGCTTAAACGGACCCCACACAGATACGCAGTATTTT. It is translated as CASSLNGPHTDTQYF.

As for this clonotype: An end of the junction differs from the germline gene, which may be a read error. The CDR3 reads CATSREHVNTKAFF. The CDR3 coding sequence is TGTGCCACCAGCAGAGAACACGTGAACACTAAAGCTTTCTTT. The rearrangement uses TRBV15 and TRBJ1-1; D remains unclear. This CDR3 is built from 14 residues. Per germline, CDR1 LNHNV and CDR2 YYDKDF (reference sequence).

The chain carries TRBV2 and TRBJ2-7, with D possibly matching TRBD1 (6 bases). The V end lost 4 bases, the J end lost 2 bases, and 9 bases lay between the germline ends. Germline values: CDR1 SNHLY, CDR2 FYNNEI. CDR3 size: 13 residues. The CDR3 DNA reads TGTGCCAGCAGTGGGACAGTTCCCTACGAGCAGTACTTC. It specifies CASSGTVPYEQYF.

The CDR3 DNA is TGCAGCGCCACGGGGGGCGACAGGGGCGAGAACACTGAAGCTTTCTTT. Protein: CSATGGDRGENTEAFF. V usage is TRBV29-1 and J usage is TRBJ1-1, with 8 nucleotides matching TRBD1. The CDR3 spans 16 residues. The junction had 14 bases not matched to a gene; V was cut back by 7 bases and J by 1 base. CDR1 SQVTM and CDR2 ANQGSEA come from the germline V gene.

The chain couples TRBV6-2 or TRBV6-3 to TRBJ1-5, with D unresolved. Deletions cut 7 bases from V and 5 bases from J, with 18 bases between. Germline lookup yields CDR1 MNHEY and CDR2 SVGEGT. The CDR3 runs to 15 residues. Here the CDR3 reads CASKGLQVAHQPQHF. The CDR3 bases are TGTGCCAGCAAGGGCCTGCAGGTAGCACATCAGCCCCAGCATTTT.

This rearrangement joins TRBV3-1 to TRBJ2-1, with no clear D. The CDR3 runs to 18 residues. Germline V gives CDR1 LGHDT, CDR2 YNNKEL (reference sequence). V lost 0 bases, J lost 2 bases, and 17 bases lay in between. The CDR3 sequence is CASSQDSLRQSTYNEQFF. In DNA form, the CDR3 reads TGTGCCAGCAGCCAAGATTCCCTCAGACAAAGCACCTACAATGAGCAGTTCTTC.